This T cell receptor beta chain was sequenced in a study of blood T cell repertoires in COVID-19. Germline loops: CDR1 SGHAT, CDR2 FQNNGV. The CDR3 consists of 13 residues. With 0 bases removed from V and 3 bases from J, the gap between germline ends came to 6 bases. Sequencing was performed with immunoSEQ multiplex PCR; in TCRdb, only in-frame clones are kept and a portion is missing. The sample yields around 250,000 clones, 80% to 90% seen once. The source of this sequence is a woman in her 30s with active or convalescent COVID-19. The chain employs TRBV11-2 and TRBJ2-7; D is uncertain. The sample comprised peripheral blood. This chain's CDR3 is CASSLEAVYEQYF. The CDR3 DNA reads TGTGCCAGCAGCTTAGAGGCCGTCTACGAGCAGTACTTC.